This T cell receptor beta chain came from a study of early T cells in non-severe SARS-CoV-2 infection. Study as a whole: Sequencing used unsorted whole-blood bulk RNA, so chains lack pairing.

This clonotype was recorded many times. Individual cDNA molecules were tagged with unique molecular identifiers. A single record per CDR3 protein comes from TCRdb applying MiXCR to the 5' RACE reads. The sample shows tens of thousands of distinct CDR3 sequences, about a tenth of them seen only once. The CDR3 has 16 amino acids. The ends were cut back, 5 bases at V and 1 base at J, with 18 bases in the middle. Looked up from germline, CDR1 is DFQATT and CDR2 is SNEGSKA (reference sequence). Sequenced input: whole blood. This TCR came from an adult who was a healthcare worker with PCR-confirmed SARS-CoV-2 infection or an uninfected control (not recorded which). This sequence joins TRBV20-1 and TRBJ1-5, with D perhaps matching TRBD1 (5 bases). The CDR3, as DNA: TGCAGTGCTGGAGGCAGGGCCAGGAGAAGCAATCAGCCCCAGCATTTT. Residues: CSAGGRARRSNQPQHF.